The 12 T cell receptor beta chains listed next were all sequenced from one sample in a study of T cell changes during pregnancy in multiple sclerosis. TCRdb's copy holds only in-frame clones and misses some; the assay was immunoSEQ multiplex PCR. Of under 45,000 clones in the sample, over 85% are singletons; the top ten hold roughly 0.61%. Source: CD4+ T cells from peripheral blood mononuclear cells, taken in the first trimester of pregnancy. The receptors stem from a female donor with multiple sclerosis, enrolled in a pregnancy study.

The CDR3: CASTQTSGLTGELFF. The CDR3 nucleotides read TGTGCCAGCACCCAGACTAGCGGGCTTACCGGGGAGCTGTTTTTT. The chain recombines TRBV2 with TRBJ2-2; 10 nucleotides agree with TRBD2. The junction had 7 bases not matched to a gene; V was cut back by 7 bases and J by 5 bases. CDR3 length equals 15 residues. Germline CDR1 reads SNHLY; CDR2 reads FYNNEI.

This rearrangement joins TRBV5-1 to TRBJ2-7; TRBD2 is a possible D gene (6 bases). CDR1 is SGHRS, CDR2 YFSETQ, per germline. This CDR3 has 15 amino acids. The V gene lost 3 bases and the J gene lost 1 base, with 14 bases spanning the gap. The DNA of the CDR3 is TGCGCCAGCAGCTATGGGGCTAGCGTATCCTACGAGCAGTACTTC. This sequence encodes CASSYGASVSYEQYF.

This sequence joins TRBV19 and TRBJ1-3, with TRBD1 matching 7 bases. This CDR3 is 14 amino acids long. The germline CDR1 and CDR2 sequences are LNHDA and SQIVND (reference sequence). The V segment lost 7 bases and the J segment 2 bases; nucleotides outside the gene matches: 5. CDR3: CASIKTGTGNTIYF. CDR3 nucleotide sequence: TGTGCCAGTATCAAGACAGGGACTGGAAACACCATATATTTT.

The rearrangement links TRBV15 to TRBJ2-5; 7 bases are a match to TRBD1. This CDR3 has 14 residues. Germline trimming cut 3 bases from V and 5 bases from J; bases unmatched to any gene: 6. CDR1 and CDR2 from the germline V gene are LNHNV and YYDKDF (reference sequence). DNA of the CDR3: TGTGCCACCAGCAGGGACAGGAGGTCGGAGACCCAGTACTTC. This sequence encodes CATSRDRRSETQYF.

The genes are TRBV5-3 and TRBJ2-1; the D is unclear. TRBV5-3 is labeled an ORF, and its function is uncertain. This CDR3 comprises 16 residues. V lost 8 bases, J lost 0 bases, and 18 bases lay in between. The CDR3 sequence is CASPNIHWSSYNEQFF. The CDR3 nucleotides are TGTGCCAGCCCAAACATTCACTGGAGCTCCTACAATGAGCAGTTCTTC.

This chain connects TRBV23-1 to TRBJ1-2, with D tentatively TRBD1 (5 bases). TRBV23-1 counts as an open reading frame of uncertain function. The V end lost 2 bases, the J end lost 1 base, and 5 bases lay between the germline ends. This CDR3 is built from 13 residues. This chain's CDR3 is CASSQRGNYGYTF. In nucleotides, the CDR3 is TGCGCCAGCAGTCAAAGGGGTAACTATGGCTACACCTTC.

The chain carries TRBV5-1 and TRBJ2-2; D is possibly TRBD2 (5 bases). This CDR3 has 15 amino acids. V dropped 4 bases and J dropped 5 bases, with 15 bases sitting between them. The germline V gene encodes CDR1 SGHRS and CDR2 YFSETQ. Here the CDR3 reads CASSPDWSRTGELFF. The CDR3 DNA sequence: TGCGCCAGCAGCCCGGACTGGAGTAGAACCGGGGAGCTGTTTTTT.

V is TRBV18 and J is TRBJ2-7; the match to TRBD1 covers 11 bases. V dropped 4 bases and J dropped 2; count of bases not matched to a gene: 4. The CDR3 covers 15 residues. Germline V gene lookup returns CDR1 KGHSH and CDR2 LQKENI. The CDR3 loop reads CASSRGQGETYEQYF. The CDR3, as DNA: TGTGCCAGCTCACGGGGACAGGGGGAGACCTACGAGCAGTACTTC.

The chain is built from TRBV18 and TRBJ1-3, with D perhaps matching TRBD1 (5 bases). V lost 6 bases and J 0 bases, leaving 9 bases between the germline ends. CDR3 length: 14 amino acids. In germline, CDR1 is KGHSH, CDR2 LQKENI. This CDR3 reads CASSAGPSGNTIYF. DNA of the CDR3: TGTGCCAGCTCCGCGGGGCCCTCTGGAAACACCATATATTTT.

The chain has TRBV5-6 and TRBJ1-1, with D tentatively TRBD1 (5 bases). Trimming left V 3 bases short and J 1 base short, with 13 bases between. The germline V gene encodes CDR1 SGHDT and CDR2 YYEEEE. CDR3 size: 15 residues. CDR3 coding DNA: TGTGCCAGCAGCTCGCGCAGGGCACCGAACACTGAAGCTTTCTTT. This encodes CASSSRRAPNTEAFF. Complete variable domain (other parts from reference TRBV5-6 and TRBJ1-1): DAGVTQSPTHLIKTRGQQVTLRCSPKSGHDTVSWYQQALGQGPQFIFQYYEEEERQRGNFPDRFSGHQFPNYSSELNVNALLLGDSALYLCASSSRRAPNTEAFFGQGTRLTVV.

The table lists this clone with a few counts. This chain links TRBV5-1 with TRBJ2-1; 12 nucleotides align to TRBD2. The junction had 6 bases not matched to a gene; V was cut back by 5 bases and J by 6 bases. The CDR3 sequence is 15 residues long. Germline CDR1 reads SGHRS; CDR2 reads YFSETQ. Here the CDR3 DNA reads TGCGCCAGCAGTTCCGGACTAGCGGGAAGCAATGAGCAGTTCTTC. Its translation is CASSSGLAGSNEQFF.

A note on this clone: At the DNA level, this CDR3 is encoded by other sequences in the same sample as well. The chain couples TRBV29-1 to TRBJ2-3; D possibly corresponds to TRBD2 (6 bases). Trimming stripped 8 bases from V and 3 bases from J, with 12 bases between. The CDR3 extends over 12 amino acids. Germline CDR1 is SQVTM and CDR2 is ANQGSEA. CDR3 DNA sequence: TGCAGCTCCGGGGGTGGTACAGATACGCAGTATTTT. Protein product: CSSGGGTDTQYF.